The rows below give T cell receptor beta chains drawn from one sample of a study of neoadjuvant anti-PD-1 for oral cavity cancer. The table came from immunoSEQ multiplex PCR; TCRdb's copy has only in-frame clones and leaves some out. The profile shows tens of thousands of clones, roughly 85% of them singletons. Sequencing used PBMCs, obtained after nivolumab (anti-PD-1) treatment. These receptors were taken from a person between 40 and 85 years old with oral cavity squamous cell carcinoma. CDR3s include the opening cysteine and the closing phenylalanine or tryptophan.

CDR3aa: CASTETGELFF; j_gene: TRBJ2-2; v_gene: TRBV19
CDR3aa: CASAGQPNTEAFF; j_gene: TRBJ1-1; v_gene: TRBV7-3
CDR3aa: CASRLDIQTYEQYF; j_gene: TRBJ2-7; v_gene: TRBV7-9
CDR3aa: CASSLLAVTYEQYF; j_gene: TRBJ2-7; v_gene: TRBV6-6
CDR3aa: CASSTRLAGGKTDTQYF; j_gene: TRBJ2-3; v_gene: TRBV7-8
CDR3aa: CASAGYRGQANTGELFF; j_gene: TRBJ2-2; v_gene: TRBV4-1
CDR3aa: CASSYSTNTEAFF; j_gene: TRBJ1-1; v_gene: TRBV6-6
CDR3aa: CASKDVNTEAFF; j_gene: TRBJ1-1; v_gene: TRBV5-1
CDR3aa: CASSLSRPGGEKLFF; j_gene: TRBJ1-4; v_gene: TRBV28
CDR3aa: CASSQVEVYEQYF; j_gene: TRBJ2-7; v_gene: TRBV4-1
CDR3aa: CASSLAAGVTGELFF; j_gene: TRBJ2-2; v_gene: TRBV5-1
CDR3aa: CASSLNGLRGETQYF; j_gene: TRBJ2-5; v_gene: TRBV7-3
CDR3aa: CASSEFRGRSSGANVLTF; j_gene: TRBJ2-6; v_gene: TRBV25-1
CDR3aa: CASSVGGGRDEQFF; j_gene: TRBJ2-1; v_gene: TRBV9
CDR3aa: CASSSTPAGDIRETQYF; j_gene: TRBJ2-5; v_gene: TRBV11-2
CDR3aa: CASSPGTGGMNTEAFF; j_gene: TRBJ1-1; v_gene: TRBV18
CDR3aa: CASSLDRIGEQYF; j_gene: TRBJ2-7; v_gene: TRBV7-2
CDR3aa: CAISERAHGGNYGYTF; j_gene: TRBJ1-2; v_gene: TRBV10-3
CDR3aa: CASSFTGFSGANEQYF; j_gene: TRBJ2-7; v_gene: TRBV27
CDR3aa: CASREPGQGFYGYTF; j_gene: TRBJ1-2; v_gene: TRBV19
CDR3aa: CASSLNQGAQNEQFF; j_gene: TRBJ2-1; v_gene: TRBV11-3
CDR3aa: CASSPWGRSEQYF; j_gene: TRBJ2-7; v_gene: TRBV19
CDR3aa: CASSRPVETQYF; j_gene: TRBJ2-5; v_gene: TRBV7-6
CDR3aa: CAWSGLSPNTEAFF; j_gene: TRBJ1-1; v_gene: TRBV30
CDR3aa: CASSQLAGGNTGELFF; j_gene: TRBJ2-2; v_gene: TRBV6-6
CDR3aa: CASRGRGAVYNEQFF; j_gene: TRBJ2-1; v_gene: TRBV5-8
CDR3aa: CASSALRTGGGYGYTF; j_gene: TRBJ1-2; v_gene: TRBV6-1
CDR3aa: CASSEAGRGYGYTF; j_gene: TRBJ1-2; v_gene: TRBV6-1
CDR3aa: CASSQLISYGYTF; j_gene: TRBJ1-2; v_gene: TRBV14
CDR3aa: CASSFFRGDTGELFF; j_gene: TRBJ2-2; v_gene: TRBV27
CDR3aa: CASSKNRAYEQYF; j_gene: TRBJ2-7; v_gene: TRBV21-1
CDR3aa: CASSSRGTSGNQYNEQFF; j_gene: TRBJ2-1; v_gene: TRBV9
CDR3aa: CASRRQGNEQFF; j_gene: TRBJ2-1; v_gene: TRBV7-9
CDR3aa: CAFRQNSYEQYF; j_gene: TRBJ2-7; v_gene: TRBV30
CDR3aa: CASSYGLNTEAFF; j_gene: TRBJ1-1; v_gene: TRBV7-9
CDR3aa: CASTPGYPPTQQYF; j_gene: TRBJ2-7; v_gene: TRBV5-4
CDR3aa: CASSYQSGRYEQYF; j_gene: TRBJ2-7; v_gene: TRBV6-5
CDR3aa: CSVELDPIIYGYTF; j_gene: TRBJ1-2; v_gene: TRBV29-1
CDR3aa: CASRTTLTGTEAFF; j_gene: TRBJ1-1; v_gene: TRBV2
CDR3aa: CASTPSRDSYGYTF; j_gene: TRBJ1-2; v_gene: TRBV19
CDR3aa: CASSEVYGSNTEAFF; j_gene: TRBJ1-1; v_gene: TRBV6-1
CDR3aa: CASSETVTNEKLFF; j_gene: TRBJ1-4; v_gene: TRBV2
CDR3aa: CASSSGNPEAFF; j_gene: TRBJ1-1; v_gene: TRBV5-1
CDR3aa: CASSLGVRVNEQFF; j_gene: TRBJ2-1; v_gene: TRBV7-3
CDR3aa: CASSLADRGYEQYF; j_gene: TRBJ2-7; v_gene: TRBV11-2
CDR3aa: CASRRRQGVNEKLFF; j_gene: TRBJ1-4; v_gene: TRBV27
CDR3aa: CASSPWDRSTDTQYF; j_gene: TRBJ2-3; v_gene: TRBV7-2
CDR3aa: CASGDSTSNQPQHF; j_gene: TRBJ1-5; v_gene: TRBV28
CDR3aa: CASSFSEAQHF; j_gene: TRBJ1-5; v_gene: TRBV6-1
CDR3aa: CASSLDNRGLDTEAFF; j_gene: TRBJ1-1; v_gene: TRBV11-2
CDR3aa: CAISEGRQGPSSGNTIYF; j_gene: TRBJ1-3; v_gene: TRBV10-3
CDR3aa: CASSSGTGGTDTQYF; j_gene: TRBJ2-3; v_gene: TRBV5-1
CDR3aa: CASSYSRYTDTQYF; j_gene: TRBJ2-3; v_gene: TRBV6-5
CDR3aa: CASSGQGSLDTQYF; j_gene: TRBJ2-3; v_gene: TRBV6-5
CDR3aa: CASSLAGSSGRYEQYF; j_gene: TRBJ2-7; v_gene: TRBV5-1
CDR3aa: CASSIGQNGEKLFF; j_gene: TRBJ1-4; v_gene: TRBV13
CDR3aa: CASSSGLTNNEQFF; j_gene: TRBJ2-1; v_gene: TRBV5-8
CDR3aa: CASSFLGAGSADTQYF; j_gene: TRBJ2-3; v_gene: TRBV7-9
CDR3aa: CAISDPGLARGGDNEQFF; j_gene: TRBJ2-1; v_gene: TRBV10-3
CDR3aa: CASSLGMNTDTQYF; j_gene: TRBJ2-3; v_gene: TRBV7-6